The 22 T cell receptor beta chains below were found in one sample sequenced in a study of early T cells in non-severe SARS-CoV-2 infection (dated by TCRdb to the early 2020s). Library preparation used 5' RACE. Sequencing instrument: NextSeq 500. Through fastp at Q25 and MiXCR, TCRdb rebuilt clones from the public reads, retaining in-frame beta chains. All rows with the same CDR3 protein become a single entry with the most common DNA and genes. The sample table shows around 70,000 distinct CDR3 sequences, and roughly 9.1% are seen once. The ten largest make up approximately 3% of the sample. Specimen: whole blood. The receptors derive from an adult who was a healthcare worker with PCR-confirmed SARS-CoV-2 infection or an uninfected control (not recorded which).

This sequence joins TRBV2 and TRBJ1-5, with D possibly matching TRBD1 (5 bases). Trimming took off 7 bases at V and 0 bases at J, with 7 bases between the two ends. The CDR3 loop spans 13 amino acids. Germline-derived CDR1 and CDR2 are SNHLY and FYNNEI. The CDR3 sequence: CASTRDSNQPQHF. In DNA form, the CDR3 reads TGTGCCAGCACCAGGGATAGCAATCAGCCCCAGCATTTT.

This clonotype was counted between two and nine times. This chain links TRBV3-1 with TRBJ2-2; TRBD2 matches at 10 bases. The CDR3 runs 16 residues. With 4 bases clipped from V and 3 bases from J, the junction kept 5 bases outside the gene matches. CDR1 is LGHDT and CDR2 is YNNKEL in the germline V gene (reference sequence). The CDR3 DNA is TGTGCCAGCAGCCGAGGACTAGCGGAGGACACCGGGGAGCTGTTTTTT. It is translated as CASSRGLAEDTGELFF.

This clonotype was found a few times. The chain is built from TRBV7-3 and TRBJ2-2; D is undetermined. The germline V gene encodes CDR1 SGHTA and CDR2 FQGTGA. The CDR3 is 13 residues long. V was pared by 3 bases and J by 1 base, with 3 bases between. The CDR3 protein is CASSLENTGELFF. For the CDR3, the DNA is TGTGCCAGCAGCTTGGAGAACACCGGGGAGCTGTTTTTT.

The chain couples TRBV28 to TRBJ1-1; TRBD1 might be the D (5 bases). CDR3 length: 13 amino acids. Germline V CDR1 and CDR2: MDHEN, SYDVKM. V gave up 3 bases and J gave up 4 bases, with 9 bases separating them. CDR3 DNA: TGTGCCAGCAGTTTGGGGGATGCCACTGAAGCTTTCTTT. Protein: CASSLGDATEAFF.

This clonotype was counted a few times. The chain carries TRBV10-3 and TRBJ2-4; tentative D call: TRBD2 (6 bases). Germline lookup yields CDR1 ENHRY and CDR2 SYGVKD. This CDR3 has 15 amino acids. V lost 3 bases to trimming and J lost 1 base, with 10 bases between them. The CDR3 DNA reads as TGTGCCATCAGTGATACTAGCATTGCCAAAAACATTCAGTACTTC. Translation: CAISDTSIAKNIQYF.

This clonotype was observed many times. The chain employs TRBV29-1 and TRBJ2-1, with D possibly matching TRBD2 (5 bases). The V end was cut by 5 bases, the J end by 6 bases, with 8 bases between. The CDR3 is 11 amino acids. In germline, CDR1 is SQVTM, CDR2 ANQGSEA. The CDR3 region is CSVTSGNEQFF. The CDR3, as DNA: TGCAGCGTTACCAGCGGCAATGAGCAGTTCTTC.

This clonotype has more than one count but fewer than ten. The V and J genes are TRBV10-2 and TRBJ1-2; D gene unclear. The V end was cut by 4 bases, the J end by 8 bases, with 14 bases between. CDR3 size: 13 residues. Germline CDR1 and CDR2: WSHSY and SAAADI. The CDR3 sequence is CASSVFGSGGYTF. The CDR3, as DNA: TGCGCCAGCAGTGTGTTCGGCAGCGGAGGCTACACCTTC.

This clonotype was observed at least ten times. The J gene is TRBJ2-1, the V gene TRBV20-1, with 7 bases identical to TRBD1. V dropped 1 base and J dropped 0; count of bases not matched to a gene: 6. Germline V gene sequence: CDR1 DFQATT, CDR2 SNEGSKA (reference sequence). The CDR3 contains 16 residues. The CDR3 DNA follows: TGCAGTGCTAGAGCCCAACAGGGGAGCTCCTACAATGAGCAGTTCTTC. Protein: CSARAQQGSSYNEQFF.

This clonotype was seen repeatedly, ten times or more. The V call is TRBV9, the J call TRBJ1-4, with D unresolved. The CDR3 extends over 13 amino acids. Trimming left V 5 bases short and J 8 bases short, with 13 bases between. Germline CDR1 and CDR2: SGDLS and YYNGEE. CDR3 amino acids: CASSQVVGEKLFF. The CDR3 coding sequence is TGTGCCAGCAGTCAAGTGGTCGGAGAAAAACTGTTTTTT.

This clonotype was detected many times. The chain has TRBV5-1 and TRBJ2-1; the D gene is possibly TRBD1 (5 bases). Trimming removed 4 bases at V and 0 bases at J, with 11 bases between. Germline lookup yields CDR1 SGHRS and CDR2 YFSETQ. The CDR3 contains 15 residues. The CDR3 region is CASSLDTSSYNEQFF. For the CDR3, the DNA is TGCGCCAGCAGCCTGGACACCAGCTCCTACAATGAGCAGTTCTTC.

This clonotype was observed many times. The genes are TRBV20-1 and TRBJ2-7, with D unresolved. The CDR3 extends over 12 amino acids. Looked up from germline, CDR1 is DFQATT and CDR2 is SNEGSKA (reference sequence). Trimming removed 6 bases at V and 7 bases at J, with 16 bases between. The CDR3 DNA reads TGCAGTGCCAGTCCTACGAGCCGGGAGCAGTACTTC. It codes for CSASPTSREQYF.

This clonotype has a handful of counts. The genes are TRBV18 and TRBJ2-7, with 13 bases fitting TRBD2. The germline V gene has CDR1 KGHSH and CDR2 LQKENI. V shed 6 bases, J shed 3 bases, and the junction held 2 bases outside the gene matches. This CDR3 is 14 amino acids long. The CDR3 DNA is TGTGCCAGCTCCGGACTAGCGGGAGACTACGAGCAGTACTTC. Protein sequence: CASSGLAGDYEQYF.

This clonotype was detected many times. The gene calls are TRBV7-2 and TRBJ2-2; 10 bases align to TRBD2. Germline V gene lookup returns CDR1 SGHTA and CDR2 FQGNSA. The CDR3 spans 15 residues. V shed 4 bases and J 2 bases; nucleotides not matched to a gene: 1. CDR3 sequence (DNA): TGTGCCAGCAGCTGGACTAGCGGAAACACCGGGGAGCTGTTTTTT. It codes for CASSWTSGNTGELFF.

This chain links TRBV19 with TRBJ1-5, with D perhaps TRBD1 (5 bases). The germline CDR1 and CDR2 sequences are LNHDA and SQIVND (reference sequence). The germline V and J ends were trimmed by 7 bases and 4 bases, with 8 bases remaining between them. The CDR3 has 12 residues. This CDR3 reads CASTQGNQPQHF. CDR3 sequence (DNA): TGTGCCAGTACGCAGGGAAATCAGCCCCAGCATTTT. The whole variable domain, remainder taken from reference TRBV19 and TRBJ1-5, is DGGITQSPKYLFRKEGQNVTLSCEQNLNHDAMYWYRQDPGQGLRLIYYSQIVNDFQKGDIAEGYSVSREKKESFPLTVTSAQKNPTAFYLCASTQGNQPQHFGDGTRLSIL.

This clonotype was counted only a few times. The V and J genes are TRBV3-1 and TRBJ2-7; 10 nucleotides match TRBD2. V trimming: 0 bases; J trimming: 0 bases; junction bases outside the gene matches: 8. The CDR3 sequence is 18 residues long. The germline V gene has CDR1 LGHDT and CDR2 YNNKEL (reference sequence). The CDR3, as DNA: TGTGCCAGCAGCCAAGAAATCTTTCTAGCGGGAGACTCCTACGAGCAGTACTTC. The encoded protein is CASSQEIFLAGDSYEQYF.

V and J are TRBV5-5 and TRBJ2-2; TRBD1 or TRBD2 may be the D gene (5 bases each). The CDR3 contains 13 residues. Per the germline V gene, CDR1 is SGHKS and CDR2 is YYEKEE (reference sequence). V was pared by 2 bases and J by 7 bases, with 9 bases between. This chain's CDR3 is CASSLRGVGELFF. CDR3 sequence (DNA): TGTGCCAGCAGCTTAAGGGGAGTCGGGGAGCTGTTTTTT.

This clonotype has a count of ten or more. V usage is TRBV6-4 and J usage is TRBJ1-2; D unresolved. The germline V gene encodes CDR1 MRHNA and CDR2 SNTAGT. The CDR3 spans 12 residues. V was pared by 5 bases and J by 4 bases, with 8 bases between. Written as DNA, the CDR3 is TGTGCCAGCAGTCCGGACGGCTATGGCTACACCTTC. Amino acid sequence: CASSPDGYGYTF.

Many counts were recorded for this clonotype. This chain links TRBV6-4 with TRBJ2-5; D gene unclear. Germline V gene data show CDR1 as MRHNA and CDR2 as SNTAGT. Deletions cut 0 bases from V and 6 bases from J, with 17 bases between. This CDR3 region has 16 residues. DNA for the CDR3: TGTGCCAGCAGTGACTCGATCTGGGCGGCGAGCCAGACCCAGTACTTC. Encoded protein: CASSDSIWAASQTQYF.

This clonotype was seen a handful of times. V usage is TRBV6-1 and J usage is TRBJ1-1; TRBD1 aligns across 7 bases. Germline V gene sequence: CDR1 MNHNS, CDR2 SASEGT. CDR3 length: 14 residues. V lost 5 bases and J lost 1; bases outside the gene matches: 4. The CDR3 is CASSPQGQNTEAFF. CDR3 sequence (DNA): TGTGCCAGCAGTCCACAGGGGCAGAACACTGAAGCTTTCTTT.

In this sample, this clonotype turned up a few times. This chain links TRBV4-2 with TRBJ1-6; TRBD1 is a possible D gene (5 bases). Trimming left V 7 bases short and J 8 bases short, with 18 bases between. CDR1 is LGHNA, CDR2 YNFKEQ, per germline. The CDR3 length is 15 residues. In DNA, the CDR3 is TGTGCCAGCACCACAGGAGATCGCAGTGATTCACCCCTCCACTTT. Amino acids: CASTTGDRSDSPLHF.

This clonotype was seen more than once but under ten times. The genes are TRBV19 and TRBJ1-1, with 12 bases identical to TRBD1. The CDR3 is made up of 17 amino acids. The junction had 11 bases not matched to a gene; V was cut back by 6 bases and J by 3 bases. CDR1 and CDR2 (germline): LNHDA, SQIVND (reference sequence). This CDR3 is CASRAGTGGSGDTEAFF. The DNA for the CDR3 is TGTGCCAGTAGGGCAGGGACAGGGGGCTCGGGTGACACTGAAGCTTTCTTT.

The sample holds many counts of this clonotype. As DNA, the CDR3 is TGTGCCAGCAGCCCGGGGGTTCTAGGAAATACCGGGGAGCTGTTTTTT. Translated: CASSPGVLGNTGELFF. The chain employs TRBV7-2 and TRBJ2-2; D is possibly TRBD2 (6 bases). The CDR3 has 16 residues. Trimming removed 5 bases from V and 5 bases from J, with 18 bases in between. Per germline, CDR1 SGHTA and CDR2 FQGNSA.